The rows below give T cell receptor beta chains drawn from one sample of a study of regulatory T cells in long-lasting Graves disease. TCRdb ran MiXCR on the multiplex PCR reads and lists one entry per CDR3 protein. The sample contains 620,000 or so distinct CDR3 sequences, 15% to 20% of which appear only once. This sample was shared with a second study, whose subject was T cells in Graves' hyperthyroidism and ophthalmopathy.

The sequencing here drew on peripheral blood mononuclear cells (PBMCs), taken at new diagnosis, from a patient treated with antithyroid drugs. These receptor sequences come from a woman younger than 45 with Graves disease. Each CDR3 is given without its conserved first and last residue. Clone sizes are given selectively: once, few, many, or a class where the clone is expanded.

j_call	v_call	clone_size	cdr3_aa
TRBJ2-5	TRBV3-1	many	ASSYRTGGMIETQY
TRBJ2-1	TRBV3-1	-	ASSQELRVWANEQF
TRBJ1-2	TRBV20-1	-	SATNRGRSYGYT
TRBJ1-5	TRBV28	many	ASSQRVSNQPQH
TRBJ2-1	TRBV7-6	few	ASSSIQTGANEQF
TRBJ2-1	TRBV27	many	ASSSRGWGDDEQF
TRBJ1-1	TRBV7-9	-	ASSLFPSERTEAF
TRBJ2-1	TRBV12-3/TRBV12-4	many	ASSPDRGNEQF
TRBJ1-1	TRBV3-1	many	ASGSVNTEAF
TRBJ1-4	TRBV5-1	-	ASSLEGAGEKLF
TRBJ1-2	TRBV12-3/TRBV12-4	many	ASSGQALLYGYT
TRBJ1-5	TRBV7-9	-	ASSDSHRGNQPQH
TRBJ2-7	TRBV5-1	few	ASSPGDREPYEQY
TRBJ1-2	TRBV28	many	ASRTGISYGYT
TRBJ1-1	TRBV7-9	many	ASSLVRGLTEAF
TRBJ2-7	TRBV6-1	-	ASSNPGGPSSYEQY
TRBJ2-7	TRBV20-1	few	SAHDTSYEQY
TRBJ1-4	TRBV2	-	ASNPLGGGANEKLF
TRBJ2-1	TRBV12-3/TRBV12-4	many	ASRPQLGGKFNEQF
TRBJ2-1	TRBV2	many	ASRSGDEQF
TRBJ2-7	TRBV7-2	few	ASSSQGNYEQY
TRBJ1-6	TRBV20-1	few	SAFTQGTHSSPLH
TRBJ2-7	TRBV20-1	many	SAYSGTLYEQY
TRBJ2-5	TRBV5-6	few	ASRLLSRLQETQY
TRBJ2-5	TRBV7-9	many	ASSFAGTIDQETQY
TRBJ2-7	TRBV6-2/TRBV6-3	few	ASSYSRASGSIYEQY
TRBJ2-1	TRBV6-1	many	ASSPRSGTGLREQF
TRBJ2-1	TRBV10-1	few	ASSSSTSPSSYNEQF